This entry describes one T cell receptor (beta chain). Expressed TCRB transcripts were sequenced after all isolated RNA was converted to cDNA. Here immunoSEQ multiplex PCR was the method, and the copy in TCRdb shows in-frame clones only, minus some. The sample consists of hundreds of thousands of clones, over 25% of them appearing once. The record originates from a study of beta chain features in type 1 diabetes. V lost 2 bases, J lost 0 bases, and 3 bases stayed unmatched. CDR1 is GTSNPN, CDR2 SVGIG, per germline (reference sequence). CDR3 length: 15 amino acids. The origin of this receptor is a man aged 18 to 35 in good health. The V gene is TRBV30, the J gene TRBJ2-4; 8 nucleotides align to TRBD1. Sample: naive CD4+ T cells from blood. This chain's CDR3 is CAWSWGQVAKNIQYF. The CDR3 DNA sequence: TGTGCCTGGAGTTGGGGACAGGTAGCCAAAAACATTCAGTACTTC.